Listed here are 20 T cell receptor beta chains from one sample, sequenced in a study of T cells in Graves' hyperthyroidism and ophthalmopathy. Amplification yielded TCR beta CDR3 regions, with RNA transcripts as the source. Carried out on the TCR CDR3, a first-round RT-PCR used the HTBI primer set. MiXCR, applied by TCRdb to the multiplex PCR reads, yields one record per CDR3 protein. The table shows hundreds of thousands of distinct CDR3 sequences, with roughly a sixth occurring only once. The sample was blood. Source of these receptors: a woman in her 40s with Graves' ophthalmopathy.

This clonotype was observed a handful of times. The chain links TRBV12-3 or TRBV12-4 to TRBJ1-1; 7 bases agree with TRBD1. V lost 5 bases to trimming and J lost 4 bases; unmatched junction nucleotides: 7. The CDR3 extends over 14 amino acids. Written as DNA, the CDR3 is TGTGCCAGCAGTCCTACTACAGGGGTCACTGAAGCTTTCTTT. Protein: CASSPTTGVTEAFF.

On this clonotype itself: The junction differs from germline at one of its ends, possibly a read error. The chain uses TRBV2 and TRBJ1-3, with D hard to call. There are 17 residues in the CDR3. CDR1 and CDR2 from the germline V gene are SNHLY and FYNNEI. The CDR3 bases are TGTGCCGGCAGTGACGAGTTTGGGGTCGGCTCTGGAAACACCATATATTTT. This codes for CAGSDEFGVGSGNTIYF.

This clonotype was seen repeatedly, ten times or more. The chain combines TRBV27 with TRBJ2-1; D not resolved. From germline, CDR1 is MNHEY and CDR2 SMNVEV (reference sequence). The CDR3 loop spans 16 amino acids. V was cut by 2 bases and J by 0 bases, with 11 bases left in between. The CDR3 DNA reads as TGTGCCAGCAGTTTAACAGCGACGAGCTCCTACAATGAGCAGTTCTTC. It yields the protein CASSLTATSSYNEQFF.

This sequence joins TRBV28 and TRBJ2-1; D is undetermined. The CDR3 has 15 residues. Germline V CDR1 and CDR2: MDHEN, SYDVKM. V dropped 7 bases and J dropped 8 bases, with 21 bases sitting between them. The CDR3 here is CASIPLPDAVDEQFF. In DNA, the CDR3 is TGTGCCAGCATCCCACTCCCGGACGCGGTGGATGAGCAGTTCTTC.

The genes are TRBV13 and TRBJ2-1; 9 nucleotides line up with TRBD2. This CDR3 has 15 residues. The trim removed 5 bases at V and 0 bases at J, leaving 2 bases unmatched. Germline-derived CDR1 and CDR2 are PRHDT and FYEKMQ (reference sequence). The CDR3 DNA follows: TGTGCCAGCAGCCGACTAGCGGACTCCTACAATGAGCAGTTCTTC. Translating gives CASSRLADSYNEQFF. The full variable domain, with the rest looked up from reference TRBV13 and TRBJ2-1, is AAGVIQSPRHLIKEKRETATLKCYPIPRHDTVYWYQQGPGQDPQFLISFYEKMQSDKGSIPDRFSAQQFSDYHSELNMSSLELGDSALYFCASSRLADSYNEQFFGPGTRLTVL.

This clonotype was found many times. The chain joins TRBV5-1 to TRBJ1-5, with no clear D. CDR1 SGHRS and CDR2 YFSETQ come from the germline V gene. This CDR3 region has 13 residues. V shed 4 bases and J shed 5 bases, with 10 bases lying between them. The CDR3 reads CASSLNVDQPQHF. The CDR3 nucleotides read TGCGCCAGCAGCCTGAACGTTGATCAGCCCCAGCATTTT.

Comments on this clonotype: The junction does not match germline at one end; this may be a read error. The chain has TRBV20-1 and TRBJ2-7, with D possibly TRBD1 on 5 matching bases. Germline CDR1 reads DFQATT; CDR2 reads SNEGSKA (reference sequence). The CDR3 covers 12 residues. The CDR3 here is CSVRIDSYEQYF. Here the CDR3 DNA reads TGCAGTGTTAGAATCGACAGCTACGAGCAGTACTTC.

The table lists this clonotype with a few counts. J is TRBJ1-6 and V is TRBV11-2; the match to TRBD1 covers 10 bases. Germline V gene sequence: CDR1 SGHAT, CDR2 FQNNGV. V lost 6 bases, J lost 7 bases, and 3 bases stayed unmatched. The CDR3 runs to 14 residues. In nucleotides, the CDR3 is TGTGCCAGCAGAGCGGACAGGGGGAATTCACCCCTCCACTTT. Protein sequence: CASRADRGNSPLHF.

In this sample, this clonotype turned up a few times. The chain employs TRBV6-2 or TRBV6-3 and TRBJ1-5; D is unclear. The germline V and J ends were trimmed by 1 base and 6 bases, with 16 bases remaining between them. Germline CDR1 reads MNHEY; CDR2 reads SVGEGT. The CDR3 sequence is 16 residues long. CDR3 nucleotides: TGTGCCAGCAGTTACTTCCCGCCTTTGGAGGGTCAGCCCCAGCATTTT. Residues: CASSYFPPLEGQPQHF.

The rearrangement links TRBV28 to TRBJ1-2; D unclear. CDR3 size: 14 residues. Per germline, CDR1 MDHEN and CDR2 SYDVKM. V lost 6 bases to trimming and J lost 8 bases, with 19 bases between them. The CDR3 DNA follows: TGTGCCAGCAGACCGGGTCTCCCAACACAGGGCTACACCTTC. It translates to CASRPGLPTQGYTF.

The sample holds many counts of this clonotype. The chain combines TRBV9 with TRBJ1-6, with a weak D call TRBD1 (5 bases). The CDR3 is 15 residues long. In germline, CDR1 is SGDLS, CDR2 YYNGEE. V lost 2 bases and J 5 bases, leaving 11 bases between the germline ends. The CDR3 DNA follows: TGTGCCAGCAGCGTGGGGACGGGAGATAATTCACCCCTCCACTTT. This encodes CASSVGTGDNSPLHF.

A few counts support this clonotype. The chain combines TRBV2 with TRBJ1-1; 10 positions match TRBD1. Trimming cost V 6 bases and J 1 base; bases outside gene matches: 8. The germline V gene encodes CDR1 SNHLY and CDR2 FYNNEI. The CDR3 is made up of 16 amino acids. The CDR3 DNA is TGTGCCAGCAGGAGCGGGACAGGGGTGGAGAACACTGAAGCTTTCTTT. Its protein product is CASRSGTGVENTEAFF.

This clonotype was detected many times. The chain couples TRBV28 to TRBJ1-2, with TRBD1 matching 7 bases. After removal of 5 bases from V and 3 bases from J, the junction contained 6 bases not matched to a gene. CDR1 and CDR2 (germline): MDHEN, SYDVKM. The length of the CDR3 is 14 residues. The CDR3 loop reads CASSQGQLDYGYTF. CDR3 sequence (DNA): TGTGCCAGCAGTCAGGGACAGTTGGACTATGGCTACACCTTC.

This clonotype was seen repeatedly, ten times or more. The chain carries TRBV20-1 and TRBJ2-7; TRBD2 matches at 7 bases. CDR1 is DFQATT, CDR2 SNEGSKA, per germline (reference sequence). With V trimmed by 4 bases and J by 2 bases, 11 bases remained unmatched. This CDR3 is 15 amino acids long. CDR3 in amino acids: CSAKDGAGNAYEQYF. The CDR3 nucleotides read TGCAGTGCTAAAGATGGAGCGGGAAATGCCTACGAGCAGTACTTC.

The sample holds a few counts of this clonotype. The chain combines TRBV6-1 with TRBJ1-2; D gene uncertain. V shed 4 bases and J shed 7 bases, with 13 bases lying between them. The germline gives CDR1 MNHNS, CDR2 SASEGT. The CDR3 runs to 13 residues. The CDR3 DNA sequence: TGTGCCAGCAGTGCACGGGCTGACATTGGCTACACCTTC. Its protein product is CASSARADIGYTF.

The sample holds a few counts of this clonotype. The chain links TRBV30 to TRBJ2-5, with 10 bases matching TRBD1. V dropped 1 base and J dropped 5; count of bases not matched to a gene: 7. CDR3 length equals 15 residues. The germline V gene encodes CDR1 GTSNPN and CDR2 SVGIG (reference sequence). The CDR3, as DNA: TGTGCCTGGAGTGCCGGGACAGGGGTTTTGGAGACCCAGTACTTC. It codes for CAWSAGTGVLETQYF.

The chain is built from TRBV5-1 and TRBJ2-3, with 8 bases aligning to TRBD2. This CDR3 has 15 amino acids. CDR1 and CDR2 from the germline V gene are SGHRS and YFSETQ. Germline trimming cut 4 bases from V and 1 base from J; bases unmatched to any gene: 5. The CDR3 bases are TGCGCCAGCAGCCAAGCGGGAGAGGGCACAGATACGCAGTATTTT. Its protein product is CASSQAGEGTDTQYF.

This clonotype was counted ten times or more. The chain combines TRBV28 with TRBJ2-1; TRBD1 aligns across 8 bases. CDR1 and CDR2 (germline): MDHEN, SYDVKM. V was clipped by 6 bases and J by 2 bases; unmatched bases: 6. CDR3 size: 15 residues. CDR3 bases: TGTGCCAGCAGATACGGGACAGGTGCCTACAATGAGCAGTTCTTC. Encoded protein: CASRYGTGAYNEQFF.

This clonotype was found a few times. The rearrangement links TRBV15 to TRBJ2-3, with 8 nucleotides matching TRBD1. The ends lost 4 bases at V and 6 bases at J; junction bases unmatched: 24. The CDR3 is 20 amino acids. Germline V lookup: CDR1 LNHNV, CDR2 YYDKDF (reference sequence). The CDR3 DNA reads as TGTGCCACCAGCACCCCTCCCGGGACAGGTTCCGGCGGAGGACTGGATACGCAGTATTTT. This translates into CATSTPPGTGSGGGLDTQYF.

The CDR3 coding sequence is TGTGCCAGCAGTCGACTAGCGGGAGGGCCGGGAGCCCAAGAGACCCAGTACTTC. Its translation: CASSRLAGGPGAQETQYF. J is TRBJ2-5 and V is TRBV7-6; 14 bases line up with TRBD2. The CDR3 runs 18 residues. V shed 6 bases, J shed 1 base, and the junction held 10 bases outside the gene matches. The V gene's germline CDR1 is SGHVS and CDR2 FNYEAQ. Full variable domain (outside the CDR3, taken from reference TRBV7-6 and TRBJ2-5): GAGVSQSPRYKVTKRGQDVALRCDPISGHVSLYWYRQALGQGPEFLTYFNYEAQQDKSGLPNDRFSAERPEGSISTLTIQRTEQRDSAMYRCASSRLAGGPGAQETQYFGPGTRLLVL.